In its sample, the clone carrying this T cell receptor beta chain was seen a few times. Its antigen is still unknown. Stem cell-like memory, regulatory, central memory and naive CD4+ cells were sorted via CD45RO/CCR7/CD25/CD127/CD95/CD27. Each sorted fraction was over 95% pure. This record comes from a study of beta chain features in type 1 diabetes. Study-wide results and caveats: Reduced insertions and increased deletions marked VDJ junctions in type 1 diabetes patients. Type 1 diabetes patients had moderately but significantly shorter TCRB CDR3s in all four CD4+ subsets.

This CDR3 region has 14 residues. The germline V and J ends were trimmed by 0 bases and 8 bases, with 14 bases remaining between them. Germline V gene lookup returns CDR1 SGHRS and CDR2 YFSETQ. Sequenced material consisted of expressed TCRB transcripts (all of the isolated RNA was reverse transcribed). Repertoires were generated with immunoSEQ multiplex PCR, while TCRdb's copy carries only in-frame clones and drops some. The data contain 500,000 to 800,000 clones, 9.5% to 15% of them seen just once; the ten biggest clones take up more than 0.095%. Sequencing input: naive CD4+ T cells from blood. V and J are TRBV5-1 and TRBJ2-5, with D possibly called TRBD1 or TRBD2 (5 bases each). The receptor comes from a man aged 25-45 years with type 1 diabetes. The CDR3 here is CASSLEGSKRTQYF. Here the CDR3 DNA reads TGCGCCAGCAGCTTGGAGGGGAGCAAGAGAACCCAGTACTTC.